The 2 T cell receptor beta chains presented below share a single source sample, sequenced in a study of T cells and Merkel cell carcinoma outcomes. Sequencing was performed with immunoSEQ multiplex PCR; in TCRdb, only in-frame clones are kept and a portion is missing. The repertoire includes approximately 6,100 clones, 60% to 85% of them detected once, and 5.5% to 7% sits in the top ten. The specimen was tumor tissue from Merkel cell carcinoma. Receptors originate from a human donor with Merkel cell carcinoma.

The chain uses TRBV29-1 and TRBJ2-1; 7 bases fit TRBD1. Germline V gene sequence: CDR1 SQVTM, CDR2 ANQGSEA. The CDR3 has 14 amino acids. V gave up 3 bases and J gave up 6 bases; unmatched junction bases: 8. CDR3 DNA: TGCAGCGTTGATCAACAGGGGTCTGTCAATGAGCAGTTCTTC. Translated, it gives CSVDQQGSVNEQFF.

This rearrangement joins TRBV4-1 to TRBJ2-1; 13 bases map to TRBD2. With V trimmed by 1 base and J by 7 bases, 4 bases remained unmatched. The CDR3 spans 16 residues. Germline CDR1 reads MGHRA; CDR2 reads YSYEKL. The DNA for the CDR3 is TGCGCCAGCAGCCAAGTGAGACTAGCGGGAGGTAATGAGCAGTTCTTC. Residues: CASSQVRLAGGNEQFF.